What follows describes a single TCR beta chain. Through template switching, UMIs that included a 6-nucleotide sample barcode were added. TCRdb reanalyzed the 5' RACE reads, giving one entry per CDR3 protein sequence and no DNA. The sample table includes about 300,000 distinct CDR3 sequences. This entry belongs to a study of monozygotic twins with inflammatory bowel disease. The CDR3 has 14 residues. Germline CDR1 reads SGHAT; CDR2 reads FQNNGV. The chain carries TRBV11-2 and TRBJ1-2; lacking DNA, the TRBD1 call made by TCRdb goes unchecked. The receptor's source is a human donor with ulcerative colitis or Crohn's disease, or a healthy co-twin of an affected twin (not recorded which). Sequenced input: blood. The CDR3 spells CASSFRQGTYGYTF.